These 19 T cell receptor beta chains were sequenced from one sample in a study of blood T cell repertoires in COVID-19. The table came from immunoSEQ multiplex PCR; TCRdb's copy has only in-frame clones and leaves some out. The sample consists of over 75,000 clones, around nine tenths of them appearing once. Source material: peripheral blood. The receptors here all came from a human donor with COVID-19, enrolled during active disease. The donor label of this sample is uncertain.

The chain joins TRBV3-1 (or the pseudogene TRBV3-2) to TRBJ2-5; TRBD2 agrees at 7 bases. The CDR3 contains 16 residues. V shed 4 bases and J 4 bases; nucleotides not matched to a gene: 12. Germline values: CDR1 LGHDT, CDR2 YNNKEL (reference sequence). The CDR3 loop is CASSLYGEGPPETQYF. DNA of the CDR3: TGTGCCAGCAGCCTTTACGGGGAGGGACCCCCAGAGACCCAGTACTTC.

J is TRBJ1-1 and V is TRBV12-3 or TRBV12-4; the match to TRBD1 covers 8 bases. The CDR3 is 13 residues long. The J segment lost 7 bases and the V segment lost 6 bases, leaving 7 bases of the junction unmatched. As DNA, the CDR3 is TGTGCCAGCAGGTCGACAGGGGTTAATGAAGCTTTCTTT. Its translation: CASRSTGVNEAFF.

This clone occurred once. The J gene is TRBJ2-7, the V gene TRBV7-2; 8 bases fit TRBD1. The CDR3 extends over 15 amino acids. Germline V gene data show CDR1 as SGHTA and CDR2 as FQGNSA. J gave up 7 bases and V 3 bases, and 11 bases lay outside the gene matches. CDR3 nucleotide sequence: TGTGCCAGCAGCTTCCGACAGGGGCTTAGCGTGGAGCAGTACTTC. Protein: CASSFRQGLSVEQYF.

For the CDR3, the DNA is TGTGCCAGTAGTCAGGGTAGGGGGAATTCACCCCTCCACTTT. Translating it yields CASSQGRGNSPLHF. The rearrangement joins TRBV19 to TRBJ1-6; possible D gene TRBD1, 6 bases. The V gene's germline CDR1 is LNHDA and CDR2 SQIVND (reference sequence). Trimming cost V 5 bases and J 7 bases, with 12 bases left between them. The CDR3 has 14 residues.

The chain uses TRBV25-1 and TRBJ2-7; possibly TRBD2 for D (5 bases). The CDR3 sequence is 14 residues long. Germline V gives CDR1 MGHDK, CDR2 SYGVNS. Trimming pared 4 bases from V and 2 bases from J, leaving 12 bases between. The CDR3 DNA sequence: TGTGCCAGCAGTGCCAAAGGACTTACCTACGAGCAGTACTTC. The encoded protein is CASSAKGLTYEQYF.

The V and J genes are TRBV7-2 and TRBJ2-7, with TRBD1 matching over 9 bases. Germline loops: CDR1 SGHTA, CDR2 FQGNSA. J lost 8 bases, V lost 0 bases, and 5 bases had no gene match. The CDR3 is 14 residues long. The DNA for the CDR3 is TGTGCCAGCAGCTTAGCGGGACAGGGTGTAAAGCAGTACTTC. Translating it yields CASSLAGQGVKQYF.

V is TRBV6-1 and J is TRBJ2-3, with unresolved D. Germline V gene sequence: CDR1 MNHNS, CDR2 SASEGT. Trimming took off 1 base at V and 5 bases at J, with 10 bases between the two ends. The CDR3 spans 14 residues. The CDR3 nucleotides are TGTGCCAGCAGTGAAGTGACGAGGAGAGATACGCAGTATTTT. It is translated as CASSEVTRRDTQYF.

V gene TRBV6-1 combines with J gene TRBJ1-2; TRBD1 matches at 7 bases. V gave up 2 bases and J gave up 3 bases; unmatched junction bases: 12. CDR1 and CDR2 from the germline V gene are MNHNS and SASEGT. The CDR3 runs 17 residues. CDR3 amino acids: CASSERGRGEAYYGYTF. The CDR3 DNA reads as TGTGCCAGCAGTGAAAGGGGGCGAGGGGAGGCATACTATGGCTACACCTTC.

V usage is TRBV4-1 and J usage is TRBJ1-1; D is undetermined. CDR1 MGHRA and CDR2 YSYEKL come from the germline V gene. This CDR3 region has 16 residues. V shed 2 bases and J shed 1 base, with 14 bases lying between them. The CDR3 sequence is CASSQPTAGRNTEAFF. As DNA, the CDR3 is TGCGCCAGCAGCCAACCGACGGCGGGGAGGAACACTGAAGCTTTCTTT.

V is TRBV7-5 and J is TRBJ2-4; the D segment call TRBD2 is taken from the table without a DNA check. TRBV7-5 is reported as a pseudogene. This CDR3 is 16 amino acids long. The CDR3 sequence: CVRSLGGRRAKNIQYF. The CDR3 DNA reads as TGTGTCAGAAGCTTGGGGGGGCGCAGGGCCAAAAACATTCAGTACTTC.

This chain uses TRBV5-1 with TRBJ2-5; 7 bases line up with TRBD1. Germline-derived CDR1 and CDR2 are SGHRS and YFSETQ. There are 16 residues in the CDR3. The V and J ends lost 0 bases and 4 bases, in that order; junction bases with no gene match: 9. The CDR3 nucleotides read TGCGCCAGCAGCTTGGAACCCACAGGGGCCGGAGAGACCCAGTACTTC. It codes for CASSLEPTGAGETQYF.

The genes are TRBV7-8 and TRBJ1-2; 7 nucleotides agree with TRBD1. Germline CDR1 and CDR2: SGHVS and FQNEAQ. The length of the CDR3 is 15 residues. V shed 1 base and J 1 base; nucleotides not matched to a gene: 3. The CDR3 bases are TGTGCCAGCAGCTTAGGGGCAGGGGGTAACTATGGCTACACCTTC. This gives the protein CASSLGAGGNYGYTF.

The genes are TRBV6-5 and TRBJ2-1, with D possibly TRBD1 on 6 matching bases. This CDR3 comprises 14 residues. Germline V CDR1 and CDR2: MNHEY, SVGAGI. V was cut by 6 bases and J by 4 bases, with 13 bases left in between. CDR3 in DNA: TGTGCCAGCAGGACAGGTTACGGGTACAATGAGCAGTTCTTC. This translates into CASRTGYGYNEQFF.

This chain joins TRBV24-1 and TRBJ1-2, with unresolved D. This CDR3 is built from 14 residues. V dropped 2 bases and J dropped 0 bases, with 6 bases sitting between them. The germline gives CDR1 KGHDR, CDR2 SFDVKD. CDR3 DNA: TGTGCCACCAGTGATTCCCATGCTAACTATGGCTACACCTTC. Protein: CATSDSHANYGYTF.

The rearrangement uses TRBV30 and TRBJ2-1; 7 bases are shared with TRBD2. Per germline, CDR1 GTSNPN and CDR2 SVGIG (reference sequence). The CDR3 spans 15 residues. Trimming took 7 bases from V and 0 from J; bases not matched to a gene: 9. CDR3 protein: CASTAGVLSYNEQFF. The CDR3 nucleotides read TGTGCCTCAACTGCGGGAGTCCTCTCCTACAATGAGCAGTTCTTC.

The rearrangement uses TRBV3-1 (or the pseudogene TRBV3-2) and TRBJ2-1; 7 bases are shared with TRBD2. V shed 0 bases, J shed 3 bases, and the junction held 2 bases outside the gene matches. Germline CDR1 reads LGHDT; CDR2 reads YNNKEL (reference sequence). The CDR3 covers 15 residues. DNA for the CDR3: TGTGCCAGCAGCCAAGAAGCGGGGCTCTACAATGAGCAGTTCTTC. It specifies CASSQEAGLYNEQFF.

The chain carries TRBV30 and TRBJ1-1; TRBD1 might be the D (6 bases). V lost 2 bases to trimming and J lost 2 bases, with 9 bases between them. This CDR3 is built from 13 residues. The germline V gene has CDR1 GTSNPN and CDR2 SVGIG (reference sequence). The CDR3 loop reads CAWSTQGNTEAFF. In nucleotides, the CDR3 is TGTGCCTGGAGTACACAGGGAAACACTGAAGCTTTCTTT.

This chain uses TRBV3-1 (or the pseudogene TRBV3-2) with TRBJ1-5; D is unresolved. Germline CDR1 is LGHDT and CDR2 is YNNKEL (reference sequence). The CDR3 contains 15 residues. The V and J ends lost 3 bases and 6 bases respectively, with 15 bases between them. In nucleotides, the CDR3 is TGTGCCAGCAGCCAGCTCAGGTCAGGAGGTCAGCCCCAGCATTTT. Translation gives CASSQLRSGGQPQHF.

The chain is built from TRBV11-3 and TRBJ2-1; 14 nucleotides line up with TRBD2. Germline assignment: CDR1 SGHNT and CDR2 YENEEA. The CDR3 covers 15 residues. V trimming: 5 bases; J trimming: 8 bases; junction bases outside the gene matches: 5. The CDR3 is CASSLGLAGGDEQFF. The CDR3 nucleotides read TGTGCCAGCAGCCTCGGACTAGCGGGAGGAGATGAGCAGTTCTTC. Filled out from reference TRBV11-3 and TRBJ2-1, the complete variable domain reads EAGVVQSPRYKIIEKKQPVAFWCNPISGHNTLYWYLQNLGQGPELLIRYENEEAVDDSQLPKDRFSAERLKGVDSTLKIQPAELGDSAVYLCASSLGLAGGDEQFFGPGTRLTVL.